These 15 T cell receptor beta chains originate from one sample sequenced in a study of blood T cell repertoires in COVID-19. This table comes from immunoSEQ multiplex PCR, and its TCRdb copy is limited to in-frame clones, with some not included. The sample comprises around 300,000 clones, 80% to 90% of which are singletons, and roughly 2.5% rests with the top ten. The sequencing sample was made of PBMCs or T cells enriched from blood (not recorded which). All receptors come from a woman aged 18-29 years who had recovered from COVID-19.

This chain joins TRBV5-8 and TRBJ1-1; unclear D gene. V was pared by 4 bases and J by 0 bases, with 19 bases between. CDR1 and CDR2 from the germline V gene are SGHTS and YDEGEE. CDR3 length: 17 residues. CDR3 protein: CASSLTLTDLMNTEAFF. CDR3 nucleotides: TGTGCCAGCAGCCTAACCCTAACAGATTTGATGAACACTGAAGCTTTCTTT.

This chain joins TRBV19 and TRBJ2-2, with TRBD2 matching over 10 bases. V shed 6 bases and J 5 bases; nucleotides not matched to a gene: 6. This CDR3 comprises 15 residues. Per germline, CDR1 LNHDA and CDR2 SQIVND (reference sequence). CDR3 residues: CASREIAGGTGELFF. CDR3 bases: TGTGCCAGTAGGGAGATAGCGGGGGGTACCGGGGAGCTGTTTTTT.

The rearrangement joins TRBV18 to TRBJ2-7, with no clear D. Germline V lookup: CDR1 KGHSH, CDR2 LQKENI. The CDR3 length is 11 residues. V dropped 4 bases and J dropped 3 bases, with 4 bases sitting between them. This CDR3 is CASSRLYEQYF. In DNA, the CDR3 is TGTGCCAGCTCACGACTCTACGAGCAGTACTTC.

J is TRBJ1-2 and V is TRBV5-8; no firm D call. V shed 2 bases and J shed 5 bases, with 10 bases lying between them. There are 13 residues in the CDR3. Germline CDR1 SGHTS, CDR2 YDEGEE. CDR3 in amino acids: CASSLIYGYGYTF. The CDR3, as DNA: TGTGCCAGCAGCTTAATTTACGGGTATGGCTACACCTTC.

This chain joins TRBV3-1 (or the pseudogene TRBV3-2) and TRBJ2-7, with 7 positions matching TRBD1. CDR1 is LGHDT and CDR2 is YNNKEL in the germline V gene (reference sequence). Trimming removed 1 base from V and 6 bases from J; junction bases left unmatched: 6. This CDR3 is 14 amino acids long. CDR3 amino acids: CASSQGQGKIEQYF. In DNA form, the CDR3 reads TGTGCCAGCAGCCAAGGACAGGGAAAAATCGAGCAGTACTTC.

The chain combines TRBV7-9 with TRBJ2-5, with a possible D match to TRBD2 (5 bases). With 2 bases removed from V and 4 bases from J, the gap between germline ends came to 8 bases. This CDR3 has 13 residues. The V gene's germline CDR1 is SEHNR and CDR2 FQNEAQ (reference sequence). This CDR3 reads CASSLLAAETQYF. The CDR3, as DNA: TGTGCCAGCAGCTTACTAGCTGCAGAGACCCAGTACTTC.

This chain uses TRBV28 with TRBJ1-3; TRBD1 matches 8 bases. From germline, CDR1 is MDHEN and CDR2 SYDVKM. The CDR3 runs 14 residues. The J segment lost 5 bases and the V segment lost 5 bases, leaving 5 bases of the junction unmatched. CDR3 loop: CASSPGQERNTIYF. DNA of the CDR3: TGTGCCAGCAGTCCGGGACAGGAAAGAAACACCATATATTTT. Full variable domain (missing parts from reference TRBV28 and TRBJ1-3): DVKVTQSSRYLVKRTGEKVFLECVQDMDHENMFWYRQDPGLGLRLIYFSYDVKMKEKGDIPEGYSVSREKKERFSLILESASTNQTSMYLCASSPGQERNTIYFGEGSWLTVV.

V usage is TRBV28 and J usage is TRBJ1-1; 9 bases are shared with TRBD1. The CDR3 spans 13 residues. Trimming took 6 bases from V and 8 from J; bases not matched to a gene: 7. From germline, CDR1 is MDHEN and CDR2 SYDVKM. The CDR3 protein is CASRSGQGREAFF. CDR3 coding DNA: TGTGCCAGCAGGAGTGGACAGGGGCGGGAAGCTTTCTTT.

The chain couples TRBV5-1 to TRBJ1-2; 9 positions agree with TRBD1. V shed 0 bases and J 0 bases; nucleotides not matched to a gene: 6. In germline, CDR1 is SGHRS, CDR2 YFSETQ. The CDR3 is made up of 17 amino acids. The CDR3 region has the DNA TGCGCCAGCAGCTTGGGGGACAGGGATTATACTAACTATGGCTACACCTTC. This sequence encodes CASSLGDRDYTNYGYTF.

This rearrangement joins TRBV7-9 to TRBJ1-1; TRBD1 is a possible D gene (5 bases). CDR1 and CDR2 (germline): SEHNR, FQNEAQ (reference sequence). The length of the CDR3 is 14 residues. V was trimmed by 5 bases and J by 3 bases, leaving 13 bases between them. Written as DNA, the CDR3 is TGTGCCAGCAGCCTGGCTGGCAGGGACACTGAAGCTTTCTTT. Protein sequence: CASSLAGRDTEAFF.

This sequence joins TRBV29-1 and TRBJ2-7; 9 nucleotides agree with TRBD1. The CDR3 totals 14 residues. J lost 4 bases, V lost 6 bases, and 10 bases had no gene match. The germline CDR1 and CDR2 sequences are SQVTM and ANQGSEA. Written as DNA, the CDR3 is TGCAGCGTCACGAGGGGGGGACAGGGTTACGAGCAGTACTTC. Protein sequence: CSVTRGGQGYEQYF.

V usage is TRBV19 and J usage is TRBJ1-1, with 8 bases matching TRBD1. Per the germline V gene, CDR1 is LNHDA and CDR2 is SQIVND (reference sequence). The CDR3 runs to 15 residues. Germline trimming cut 5 bases from V and 2 bases from J; bases unmatched to any gene: 7. The CDR3 nucleotides read TGTGCCAGTAGTCGGACAGGGACCGGTAACACTGAAGCTTTCTTT. Its protein product is CASSRTGTGNTEAFF.

CDR3 protein: CAISESQEKPYEQYF. CDR3 bases: TGTGCCATCAGTGAGTCACAGGAGAAACCCTACGAGCAGTACTTC. The rearrangement joins TRBV10-3 to TRBJ2-7; the D gene is possibly TRBD1 (5 bases). This CDR3 spans 15 amino acids. V lost 0 bases to trimming and J lost 2 bases, with 11 bases between them. Per the germline V gene, CDR1 is ENHRY and CDR2 is SYGVKD.

The rearrangement uses TRBV6-5 and TRBJ1-6, with D perhaps matching TRBD1 (5 bases). Per germline, CDR1 MNHEY and CDR2 SVGAGI. V gave up 6 bases and J gave up 7 bases, with 16 bases separating them. The CDR3 contains 15 residues. CDR3 DNA sequence: TGTGCCAGCAGGGGCCCGGCAGGGCAGAATTCACCCCTCCACTTT. This codes for CASRGPAGQNSPLHF.

The chain is built from TRBV19 and TRBJ2-7; possibly TRBD1 for D (6 bases). The ends were cut back, 4 bases at V and 2 bases at J, with 12 bases in the middle. Germline lookup yields CDR1 LNHDA and CDR2 SQIVND (reference sequence). The CDR3 runs to 14 residues. The CDR3 DNA reads TGTGCCAGTAGTACGCGGCAGGGGACCTACGAGCAGTACTTC. Its translation is CASSTRQGTYEQYF.